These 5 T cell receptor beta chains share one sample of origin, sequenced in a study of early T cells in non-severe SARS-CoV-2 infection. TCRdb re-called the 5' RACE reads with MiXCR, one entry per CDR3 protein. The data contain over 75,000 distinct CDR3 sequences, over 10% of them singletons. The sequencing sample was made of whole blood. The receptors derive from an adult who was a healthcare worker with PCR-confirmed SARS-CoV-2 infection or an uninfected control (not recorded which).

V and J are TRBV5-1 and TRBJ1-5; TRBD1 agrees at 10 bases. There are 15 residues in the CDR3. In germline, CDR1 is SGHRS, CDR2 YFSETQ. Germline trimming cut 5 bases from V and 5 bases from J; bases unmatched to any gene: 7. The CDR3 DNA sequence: TGCGCCAGCAGGAGAGACAGGGGGCGGCATCAGCCCCAGCATTTT. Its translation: CASRRDRGRHQPQHF.

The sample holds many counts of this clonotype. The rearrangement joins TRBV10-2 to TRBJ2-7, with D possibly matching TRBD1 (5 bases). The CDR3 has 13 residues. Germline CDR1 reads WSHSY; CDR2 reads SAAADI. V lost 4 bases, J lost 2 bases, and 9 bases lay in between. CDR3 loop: CASSGQGTYEQYF. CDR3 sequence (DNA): TGCGCCAGCAGTGGGCAGGGTACCTACGAGCAGTACTTC.

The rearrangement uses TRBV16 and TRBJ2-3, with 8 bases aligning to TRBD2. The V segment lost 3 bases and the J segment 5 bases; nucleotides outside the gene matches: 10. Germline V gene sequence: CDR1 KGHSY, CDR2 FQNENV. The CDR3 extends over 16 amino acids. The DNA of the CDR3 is TGTGCCAGCAGCCAGGTTGCGGCGGGGGGAAGAGATACGCAGTATTTT. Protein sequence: CASSQVAAGGRDTQYF.

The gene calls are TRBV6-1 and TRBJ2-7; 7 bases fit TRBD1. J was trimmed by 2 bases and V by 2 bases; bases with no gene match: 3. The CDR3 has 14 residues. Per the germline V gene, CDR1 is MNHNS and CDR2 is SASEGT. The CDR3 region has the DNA TGTGCCAGCAGTGAATTGGGGACAGCCTACGAGCAGTACTTC. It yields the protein CASSELGTAYEQYF.

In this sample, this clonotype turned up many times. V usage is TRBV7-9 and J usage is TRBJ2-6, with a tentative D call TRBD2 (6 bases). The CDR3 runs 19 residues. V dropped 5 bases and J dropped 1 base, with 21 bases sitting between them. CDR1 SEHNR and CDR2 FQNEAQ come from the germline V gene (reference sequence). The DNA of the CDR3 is TGTGCCAGCAGCATCCCCGGGGGACGATGGGGATCTGGGGCCAACGTCCTGACTTTC. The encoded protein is CASSIPGGRWGSGANVLTF.